The 10 T cell receptor beta chains in this list originate from one sample, sequenced in a study of OX40 agonist ivuxolimab in advanced cancers. Sequencing was performed with immunoSEQ multiplex PCR; in TCRdb, only in-frame clones are kept and a portion is missing. The table lists about 32,000 clones, around nine tenths of them singletons. Sequenced material: CD4+ or CD8+ T cells sorted from blood, taken in a trial of the OX40 agonist ivuxolimab. The receptors were gathered from an adult with an advanced solid tumor such as melanoma, head and neck, liver or kidney cancer.

This chain joins TRBV7-2 and TRBJ2-7; TRBD1 matches at 7 bases. Germline CDR1 is SGHTA and CDR2 is FQGNSA. J lost 1 base, V lost 5 bases, and 8 bases had no gene match. This CDR3 spans 15 amino acids. CDR3 in DNA: TGTGCCAGCAGCCAGGACAGGTTTTCTTCCTACGAGCAGTACGTC. It translates to CASSQDRFSSYEQYV.

The rearrangement joins TRBV19 to TRBJ2-7; 7 bases are shared with TRBD2. Per the germline V gene, CDR1 is LNHDA and CDR2 is SQIVND (reference sequence). The CDR3 covers 17 residues. The V gene end was trimmed by 3 bases and the J gene end by 3 bases; junction bases not matched to a gene: 14. The CDR3 bases are TGTGCCAGTAGTATTTCTAGCGGAACTCAGATACACTACGAGCAGTACTTC. Its translation is CASSISSGTQIHYEQYF.

The rearrangement links TRBV11-3 to TRBJ2-7; D possibly corresponds to TRBD2 (5 bases). The germline gives CDR1 SGHNT, CDR2 YENEEA. The CDR3 spans 14 residues. V was shortened by 5 bases and J by 2 bases, with 13 bases between the two germline ends. For the CDR3, the DNA is TGTGCCAGCAGCCGTCGGAGCGGACCCTACGAGCAGTACTTC. Encoded protein: CASSRRSGPYEQYF.

This clone has only a few counts. The chain has TRBV27 and TRBJ2-7; TRBD1 aligns across 10 bases. The CDR3 consists of 13 residues. CDR1 and CDR2 (germline): MNHEY, SMNVEV (reference sequence). Trimming at V came to 4 bases and at J to 5 bases, leaving 2 bases not matched to a gene. The DNA of the CDR3 is TGTGCCAGCAGTTGGGACAGGGGTCACGAGCAGTACTTC. Translation: CASSWDRGHEQYF.

The J gene is TRBJ2-1, the V gene TRBV29-1; 7 bases are a match to TRBD1. CDR3 length: 14 residues. Germline loops: CDR1 SQVTM, CDR2 ANQGSEA. Trimming at V came to 6 bases and at J to 3 bases, leaving 8 bases not matched to a gene. The CDR3 region is CSVLGQKDYNEQFF. CDR3 bases: TGCAGCGTGCTGGGACAGAAAGACTACAATGAGCAGTTCTTC.

This sequence joins TRBV27 and TRBJ2-7, with 12 bases fitting TRBD2. CDR1 is MNHEY and CDR2 is SMNVEV in the germline V gene (reference sequence). This CDR3 region has 17 residues. V lost 5 bases, J lost 2 bases, and 10 bases stayed unmatched. Here the CDR3 DNA reads TGTGCCAGCAGTACCCTCGGGACTAGCGGGCCTACCTACGAGCAGTACTTC. It yields the protein CASSTLGTSGPTYEQYF.

On this clone itself: One end of the junction is discordant with germline, which a read error may explain. This sequence joins TRBV13 and TRBJ1-2; 7 bases line up with TRBD1. Germline assignment: CDR1 PRHDT and CDR2 FYEKMQ (reference sequence). This CDR3 region has 15 residues. CDR3 nucleotide sequence: TGTGCCAGCAGCTTCGGGGGACAGCTGACGGTTGGCTACACTTTC. Translated: CASSFGGQLTVGYTF.

J is TRBJ2-3 and V is TRBV4-1, with TRBD2 matching 9 bases. The V gene's germline CDR1 is MGHRA and CDR2 YSYEKL. There are 18 residues in the CDR3. J gave up 5 bases and V 0 bases, and 12 bases lay outside the gene matches. This CDR3 reads CASSQEIAGGYVIDTQYF. CDR3 sequence (DNA): TGCGCCAGCAGCCAAGAGATTGCGGGGGGGTATGTAATAGATACGCAGTATTTT.

V and J are TRBV7-2 and TRBJ1-1, with a weak D call TRBD1 (5 bases). This CDR3 has 15 amino acids. V lost 1 base, J lost 8 bases, and 17 bases lay in between. Germline values: CDR1 SGHTA, CDR2 FQGNSA. The CDR3, as DNA: TGTGCCAGCAGCTTAGGGCCTGACAGCGACGCAGAAGCTTTCTTT. Its translation: CASSLGPDSDAEAFF. The full variable domain, its missing parts supplied by reference TRBV7-2 and TRBJ1-1, is GAGVSQSPSNKVTEKGKDVELRCDPISGHTALYWYRQSLGQGLEFLIYFQGNSAPDKSGLPSDRFSAERTGGSVSTLTIQRTQQEDSAVYLCASSLGPDSDAEAFFGQGTRLTVV.

V usage is TRBV2 and J usage is TRBJ1-2, with a tentative D call TRBD1 (5 bases). Trimming stripped 6 bases from V and 1 base from J, with 9 bases between. The CDR3 is 13 amino acids. Germline loops: CDR1 SNHLY, CDR2 FYNNEI. The CDR3 here is CASRDQGNYGYTF. CDR3 DNA sequence: TGTGCCAGCAGGGATCAGGGTAACTATGGCTACACCTTC. Variable domain in full (rest from reference TRBV2 and TRBJ1-2): EPEVTQTPSHQVTQMGQEVILRCVPISNHLYFYWYRQILGQKVEFLVSFYNNEISEKSEIFDDQFSVERPDGSNFTLKIRSTKLEDSAMYFCASRDQGNYGYTFGSGTRLTVV.